The 22 T cell receptor beta chains below all came from one sample that was sequenced in a study of blood T cell repertoires in COVID-19. Sequenced by immunoSEQ multiplex PCR; TCRdb stores in-frame clones only, minus some. Of about 480,000 clones in the sample, around 89% were seen once. The sequenced sample consisted of PBMCs or T cells enriched from blood (not recorded which). All receptors derive from a woman aged 40 to 50 who had recovered from COVID-19.

This chain links TRBV4-2 with TRBJ2-7; 14 bases agree with TRBD2. J was trimmed by 5 bases and V by 0 bases; bases with no gene match: 9. This CDR3 contains 18 residues. The germline CDR1 and CDR2 sequences are LGHNA and YNFKEQ. Here the CDR3 DNA reads TGTGCCAGCAGCCAAGATGGATATGGGACTAGCGGGAGAAACGAGCAGTACTTC. Translated, it gives CASSQDGYGTSGRNEQYF.

The chain has TRBV19 and TRBJ2-1; 10 bases fit TRBD2. This CDR3 comprises 15 residues. The V segment lost 6 bases and the J segment 6 bases; nucleotides outside the gene matches: 8. Germline CDR1 reads LNHDA; CDR2 reads SQIVND (reference sequence). CDR3 region: CASSKSGRASNEQFF. CDR3 sequence (DNA): TGTGCCAGTAGCAAAAGCGGGAGGGCCTCCAATGAGCAGTTCTTC.

This sequence joins TRBV6-2 or TRBV6-3 and TRBJ2-1; D is perhaps TRBD2 (6 bases). The V end lost 6 bases, the J end lost 6 bases, and 15 bases lay between the germline ends. This CDR3 has 14 amino acids. Germline CDR1 reads MNHEY; CDR2 reads SVGEGT. DNA of the CDR3: TGTGCCAGCAGCATGCGGGACCCTTTCAATGAGCAGTTCTTC. Residues: CASSMRDPFNEQFF.

The V gene is TRBV28, the J gene TRBJ1-6, with D unclear. V lost 4 bases and J lost 10, with 17 bases in between. CDR3 size: 15 residues. Germline V lookup: CDR1 MDHEN, CDR2 SYDVKM. CDR3 bases: TGTGCCAGCAGTTGGGAACTCAAGGGAGGCTCACCCCTCCACTTT. It codes for CASSWELKGGSPLHF.

The V gene is TRBV29-1, the J gene TRBJ2-5, with no clear D. V lost 5 bases and J 2 bases, leaving 9 bases between the germline ends. There are 12 residues in the CDR3. Germline V gene data show CDR1 as SQVTM and CDR2 as ANQGSEA. DNA of the CDR3: TGCAGCGTTTTCAACAGTCAAGAGACCCAGTACTTC. Amino acid sequence: CSVFNSQETQYF. The full variable domain, in which reference TRBV29-1 and TRBJ2-5 provide the parts outside the CDR3, is SAVISQKPSRDICQRGTSLTIQCQVDSQVTMMFWYRQQPGQSLTLIATANQGSEATYESGFVIDKFPISRPNLTFSTLTVSNMSPEDSSIYLCSVFNSQETQYFGPGTRLLVL.

This clone was detected a few times. V gene TRBV7-2 combines with J gene TRBJ1-5; D is uncertain. The CDR3 runs 14 residues. V lost 5 bases and J lost 1, with 9 bases in between. Looked up from germline, CDR1 is SGHTA and CDR2 is FQGNSA. The CDR3, as DNA: TGTGCCAGCAGCGATCGGGGAAGCAATCAGCCCCAGCATTTT. Translated, it gives CASSDRGSNQPQHF. The whole variable domain, remainder taken from reference TRBV7-2 and TRBJ1-5, is GAGVSQSPSNKVTEKGKDVELRCDPISGHTALYWYRQSLGQGLEFLIYFQGNSAPDKSGLPSDRFSAERTGGSVSTLTIQRTQQEDSAVYLCASSDRGSNQPQHFGDGTRLSIL.

The chain links TRBV11-3 to TRBJ2-5, with 9 bases that match TRBD2. Trimming removed 8 bases from V and 5 bases from J; junction bases left unmatched: 9. CDR1 and CDR2 from the germline V gene are SGHNT and YENEEA. The CDR3 covers 14 residues. CDR3 amino acids: CASGAGGPSETQYF. In DNA form, the CDR3 reads TGTGCCAGCGGGGCGGGAGGGCCATCGGAGACCCAGTACTTC.

V is TRBV2 and J is TRBJ2-1, with D maybe TRBD2 (6 bases). The germline V and J ends were trimmed by 6 bases and 0 bases, with 9 bases remaining between them. This CDR3 spans 14 amino acids. Germline lookup yields CDR1 SNHLY and CDR2 FYNNEI. The CDR3 nucleotides are TGTGCCAGCAGAGCCGGGAGCTCCTACAATGAGCAGTTCTTC. Its translation: CASRAGSSYNEQFF.

This chain uses TRBV10-2 with TRBJ2-7; TRBD2 aligns across 8 bases. The germline V gene has CDR1 WSHSY and CDR2 SAAADI. The CDR3 consists of 12 residues. CDR3 residues: CASSETGTRVYV. CDR3 coding DNA: TGCGCCAGCAGTGAGACCGGGACTAGGGTCTATGTC.

This sequence joins TRBV20-1 and TRBJ1-2; 7 bases match TRBD1. The CDR3 is 11 residues long. Germline trimming cut 3 bases from V and 7 bases from J; bases unmatched to any gene: 2. The germline gives CDR1 DFQATT, CDR2 SNEGSKA (reference sequence). The CDR3 nucleotides are TGCAGTGCTAGCTACAGGGGTGGCTACACCTTC. As protein: CSASYRGGYTF.

This clone has only one observation. This chain links TRBV5-1 with TRBJ2-5, with 12 nucleotides matching TRBD2. The V segment lost 0 bases and the J segment 0 bases; nucleotides outside the gene matches: 0. Germline CDR1 SGHRS, CDR2 YFSETQ. This CDR3 has 16 amino acids. The CDR3 here is CASSLGTSGNQETQYF. CDR3 sequence (DNA): TGCGCCAGCAGCTTGGGGACTAGCGGGAACCAAGAGACCCAGTACTTC.

J is TRBJ1-1 and V is TRBV3-1 (or the pseudogene TRBV3-2); possible D gene TRBD1, 5 bases. In germline, CDR1 is LGHDT, CDR2 YNNKEL (reference sequence). The CDR3 is made up of 14 amino acids. V was cut by 3 bases and J by 2 bases, with 10 bases left in between. The CDR3 DNA follows: TGTGCCAGCAGCCATACGACAGCCAACACTGAAGCTTTCTTT. Translated: CASSHTTANTEAFF.

The chain recombines TRBV4-1 with TRBJ1-6; D perhaps matches TRBD1 (5 bases). Germline V CDR1 and CDR2: MGHRA, YSYEKL. This CDR3 is built from 14 residues. The germline V and J ends were trimmed by 1 base and 7 bases, with 8 bases remaining between them. The CDR3 region is CASSQVAGNSPLHF. In DNA form, the CDR3 reads TGCGCCAGCAGCCAAGTGGCAGGGAATTCACCCCTCCACTTT.

Here the CDR3 reads CASRLTGGNYEQYF. CDR3 bases: TGTGCCAGCAGACTGACCGGGGGAAACTACGAGCAGTACTTC. The V call is TRBV7-9, the J call TRBJ2-7, with a weak D call TRBD2 (6 bases). V was pared by 6 bases and J by 3 bases, with 15 bases between. Germline CDR1 reads SEHNR; CDR2 reads FQNEAQ (reference sequence). The CDR3 sequence is 14 residues long.

The chain carries TRBV29-1 and TRBJ2-3; 7 bases are shared with TRBD2. CDR1 is SQVTM and CDR2 is ANQGSEA in the germline V gene. V lost 4 bases and J lost 6; bases outside the gene matches: 1. The CDR3 is 11 amino acids. The CDR3 sequence: CSVGEGDTQYF. DNA of the CDR3: TGCAGCGTTGGGGAGGGGGATACGCAGTATTTT.

The chain recombines TRBV24-1 with TRBJ2-7; D possibly corresponds to TRBD1 (6 bases). Trimming left V 5 bases short and J 1 base short, with 20 bases between. The CDR3 is 17 amino acids. Germline V lookup: CDR1 KGHDR, CDR2 SFDVKD. In DNA form, the CDR3 reads TGTGCCACCAGTGTCCACAGGGACCCATACCAGTCCTACGAGCAGTACTTC. Translation: CATSVHRDPYQSYEQYF.

In its sample, this clone was seen once. The V and J genes are TRBV7-9 and TRBJ2-7, with D possibly matching TRBD1 (6 bases). The CDR3 consists of 17 residues. The germline gives CDR1 SEHNR, CDR2 FQNEAQ (reference sequence). V was cut by 5 bases and J by 3 bases, with 23 bases left in between. The CDR3 coding sequence is TGTGCCAGCAGCCGACCCACAACAGGGACCCTTAACTACGAGCAGTACTTC. Translating it yields CASSRPTTGTLNYEQYF.

The chain is built from TRBV6-5 and TRBJ2-2, with 9 bases identical to TRBD2. Germline CDR1 MNHEY, CDR2 SVGAGI. This CDR3 is built from 15 residues. After removal of 6 bases from V and 0 bases from J, the junction contained 2 bases not matched to a gene. The chain's CDR3 is CASRGLASNTGELFF. CDR3 DNA sequence: TGTGCCAGCAGGGGACTAGCCTCGAACACCGGGGAGCTGTTTTTT.

The V and J genes are TRBV6-2 or TRBV6-3 and TRBJ2-5; 8 bases fit TRBD1. The CDR3 loop spans 13 amino acids. CDR1 and CDR2 from the germline V gene are MNHEY and SVGEGT. The V segment lost 5 bases and the J segment 7 bases; nucleotides outside the gene matches: 6. The CDR3 DNA is TGTGCCAGCAGTATTACAGGGGGTACGACCCAGTACTTC. It yields the protein CASSITGGTTQYF.

The chain carries TRBV6-5 and TRBJ2-5, with no clear D. From germline, CDR1 is MNHEY and CDR2 SVGAGI. CDR3 length equals 12 residues. V was trimmed by 4 bases and J by 6 bases, leaving 9 bases between them. The CDR3, as DNA: TGTGCCAGCAGTTCTCAGATACAGACCCAGTACTTC. As protein: CASSSQIQTQYF.

For the CDR3, the DNA is TGTGCCAGCAGTTTACTGGCGGGGGGGAGCTCCTACAATGAGCAGTTCTTC. As protein: CASSLLAGGSSYNEQFF. The genes are TRBV27 and TRBJ2-1; 9 bases agree with TRBD2. In germline, CDR1 is MNHEY, CDR2 SMNVEV (reference sequence). The CDR3 covers 17 residues. The junction had 5 bases not matched to a gene; V was cut back by 2 bases and J by 0 bases.

This clone was seen just once. The chain carries TRBV7-2 and TRBJ1-1; 9 bases are shared with TRBD1. Germline V gene data show CDR1 as SGHTA and CDR2 as FQGNSA. J was trimmed by 6 bases and V by 3 bases; bases with no gene match: 8. This CDR3 contains 15 residues. CDR3 in amino acids: CASSFRTGVGAEAFF. CDR3 DNA: TGTGCCAGCAGCTTCCGGACAGGGGTGGGGGCTGAAGCTTTCTTT.